The text below deals with one TCR beta chain. As yet, its antigen is unknown. The CDR3 length is 15 residues. V was trimmed by 6 bases and J by 2 bases, leaving 14 bases between them. In germline, CDR1 is MNHEY, CDR2 SVGAGI. The sample comes from a study of T cell repertoires in cytomegalovirus infection. Study context: Public TCR beta signatures marked donors with CMV infection and the matching HLA.

TCRdb fed the reads into MiXCR, producing one record per CDR3 protein. The sample shows tens of thousands of distinct CDR3 sequences, 20% to 25% of them seen only once. This TCR was recovered from a human donor in good health (CMV status not recorded). Some clones in this sample may be carry-over from other donors' samples. The chain is built from TRBV6-5 and TRBJ1-3; perhaps TRBD1 as D (5 bases). The sample was CD8+ T cells from cultured PBMCs, taken from culture after CMV antigen stimulation. This CDR3 is CASRSDSVTGNTIYF. As DNA, the CDR3 is TGTGCCAGCAGATCCGACAGCGTAACTGGAAACACCATATATTTT.